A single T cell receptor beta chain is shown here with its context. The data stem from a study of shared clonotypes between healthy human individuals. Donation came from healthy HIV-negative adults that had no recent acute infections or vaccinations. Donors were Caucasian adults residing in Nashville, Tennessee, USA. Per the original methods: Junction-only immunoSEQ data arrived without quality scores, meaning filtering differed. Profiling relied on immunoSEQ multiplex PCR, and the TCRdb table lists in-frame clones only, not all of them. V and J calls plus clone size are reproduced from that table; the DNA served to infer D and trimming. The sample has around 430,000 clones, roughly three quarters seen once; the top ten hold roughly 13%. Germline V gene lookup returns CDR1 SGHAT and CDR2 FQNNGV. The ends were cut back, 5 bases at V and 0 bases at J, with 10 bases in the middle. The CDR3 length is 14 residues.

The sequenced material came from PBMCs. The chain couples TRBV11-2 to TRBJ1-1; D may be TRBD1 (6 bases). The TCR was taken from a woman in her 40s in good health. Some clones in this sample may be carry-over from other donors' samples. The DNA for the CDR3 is TGTGCCAGCAGCCGCGACAGGTTGAACACTGAAGCTTTCTTT. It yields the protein CASSRDRLNTEAFF.